This record covers a single T cell receptor beta chain. These data belong to a study of T cells after yellow fever vaccination. Overall study: Fractions containing few cells were prepared with SMART-Seq v4 Ultra Low Input.

V was clipped by 1 base and J by 8 bases, with 15 bases between them. Germline-derived CDR1 and CDR2 are SGHTA and FQGNSA. The CDR3 has 16 residues. Using its own MiXCR run on the 5' RACE reads, TCRdb lists one record per CDR3 protein. The repertoire consists of just under 600,000 distinct CDR3 sequences, with about 13% occurring once and the leading ten covering about an eighth. Sequences were derived from PBMCs, sampled on the day of the yellow fever booster vaccination. V usage is TRBV7-2 and J usage is TRBJ1-6, with D possibly TRBD1 on 6 matching bases. The source of this sequence is a man aged 30 to 45 who received the YFV17D yellow fever vaccine. CDR3 sequence (DNA): TGTGCCAGCAGCTTAGATCCGGGGGCGAAAGATTCACCCCTCCACTTT. Amino acids: CASSLDPGAKDSPLHF. Variable domain in full (rest from reference TRBV7-2 and TRBJ1-6): GAGVSQSPSNKVTEKGKDVELRCDPISGHTALYWYRQSLGQGLEFLIYFQGNSAPDKSGLPSDRFSAERTGGSVSTLTIQRTQQEDSAVYLCASSLDPGAKDSPLHFGNGTRLTVT.